The rows below give T cell receptor beta chains drawn from one sample of a study of cytomegalovirus exposure and HLA in healthy donors. Using immunoSEQ multiplex PCR, the repertoire was profiled, and TCRdb retains in-frame clones only, with some absent. The repertoire holds 200,000 to 250,000 clones, with roughly nine tenths as singletons. The sequenced sample was PBMCs. The receptors were gathered from a man younger than 35 in good health and CMV-seropositive. The CDR3 runs from the conserved cysteine through the conserved F or W. The D gene is left open where the match is weak. Expanded clones get a size class; other rows say once, few or many, or leave the size out.

D: .; J: TRBJ2-6; size: .; V: TRBV7-9; CDR3: CASSSGSGANVLTF; DNA: TGTGCCAGCAGCTCCGGCTCTGGGGCCAACGTCCTGACTTTC
D: .; J: TRBJ2-1; size: .; V: TRBV29-1; CDR3: CSVSASLRQFF; DNA: TGCAGCGTTTCAGCGTCCCTCCGACAGTTCTTC
D: .; J: TRBJ1-2; size: once; V: TRBV6-6; CDR3: CASTPGVLVYGYTF; DNA: TGTGCCAGCACCCCTGGGGTTTTGGTCTATGGCTACACCTTC
D: TRBD2; J: TRBJ2-1; size: .; V: TRBV18; CDR3: CASSPRSGTSEYNEQFF; DNA: TGTGCCAGCTCACCGCGATCCGGGACTAGCGAATACAATGAGCAGTTCTTC
D: .; J: TRBJ1-2; size: .; V: TRBV27; CDR3: CASSQRRTVPYGYTF; DNA: TGTGCCAGCAGCCAACGACGGACAGTCCCCTATGGCTACACCTTC
D: TRBD2; J: TRBJ2-7; size: .; V: TRBV30; CDR3: CAWSVTSGPWGEQYF; DNA: TGTGCCTGGAGTGTAACTAGCGGACCCTGGGGCGAGCAGTACTTC
D: TRBD2; J: TRBJ2-1; size: .; V: TRBV15; CDR3: CATSRAGTSGNEQFF; DNA: TGTGCCACCAGCAGAGCCGGGACTAGCGGGAATGAGCAGTTCTTC
D: .; J: TRBJ2-4; size: once; V: TRBV28; CDR3: CASRPTGSKNIQYF; DNA: TGTGCCAGCAGGCCTACAGGGTCCAAAAACATTCAGTACTTC
D: .; J: TRBJ2-7; size: .; V: TRBV19; CDR3: CASSEKGYEQYF; DNA: TGTGCCAGTAGTGAGAAGGGCTACGAGCAGTACTTC
D: TRBD1; J: TRBJ1-1; size: .; V: TRBV6-5; CDR3: CASSYWRDRAEAFF; DNA: TGTGCCAGCAGTTACTGGAGGGACAGGGCTGAAGCTTTCTTT
D: .; J: TRBJ2-7; size: few; V: TRBV2; CDR3: CASSEGGRETTYEQYF; DNA: TGTGCCAGCAGTGAAGGAGGACGGGAAACTACCTACGAGCAGTACTTC
D: .; J: TRBJ2-1; size: .; V: TRBV2; CDR3: CASSDLGNEQFF; DNA: TGTGCCAGCAGTGACCTCGGGAATGAGCAGTTCTTC
D: .; J: TRBJ2-7; size: .; V: TRBV5-6; CDR3: CASSPGSTGHEQYF; DNA: TGTGCCAGCAGCCCCGGGAGTACGGGGCACGAGCAGTACTTC
D: .; J: TRBJ2-5; size: .; V: TRBV25-1; CDR3: CASSVSETQYF; DNA: TGTGCCAGCAGTGTCAGCGAGACCCAGTACTTC
D: .; J: TRBJ2-1; size: .; V: TRBV15; CDR3: CASLVNGEQFF; DNA: TGTGCCAGTCTAGTTAACGGTGAGCAGTTCTTC
D: TRBD1; J: TRBJ1-1; size: once; V: TRBV15; CDR3: CATSRAGTGGRTEAFF; DNA: TGTGCCACCAGCAGAGCCGGGACAGGGGGCAGGACTGAAGCTTTCTTT
D: TRBD2; J: TRBJ2-2; size: once; V: TRBV2; CDR3: CASSPGLPFDGELFF; DNA: TGTGCCAGCAGCCCGGGACTACCGTTCGACGGGGAGCTGTTTTTT
D: TRBD2; J: TRBJ2-7; size: .; V: TRBV27; CDR3: CASSGTSVAYEQYF; DNA: TGTGCCAGCAGTGGGACTAGTGTGGCCTACGAGCAGTACTTC
D: .; J: TRBJ1-1; size: once; V: TRBV28; CDR3: CASSFGTAGEAFF; DNA: TGTGCCAGCAGTTTTGGGACTGCCGGTGAAGCTTTCTTT
D: TRBD2; J: TRBJ2-1; size: .; V: TRBV19; CDR3: CASSTSGRINEQFF; DNA: TGTGCCAGTAGTACCAGCGGGAGAATCAATGAGCAGTTCTTC
D: .; J: TRBJ2-1; size: .; V: TRBV11-2; CDR3: CASTLRVTDEQFF; DNA: TGTGCCAGCACCCTCCGAGTGACGGATGAGCAGTTCTTC
D: .; J: TRBJ2-1; size: .; V: TRBV11-3; CDR3: CASSLGPASGSNEQFF; DNA: TGTGCCAGCAGCTTAGGACCGGCCAGTGGGAGCAATGAGCAGTTCTTC
D: TRBD2; J: TRBJ2-3; size: .; V: TRBV5-1; CDR3: CASSLVGSGSRLRVGDTQYF; DNA: TGCGCCAGCAGTCTGGTCGGTAGCGGGAGCCGCTTACGGGTTGGAGATACGCAGTATTTT
D: TRBD1; J: TRBJ1-1; size: .; V: TRBV7-9; CDR3: CASSLSETGGTEAFF; DNA: TGTGCCAGCAGCTTATCTGAGACAGGGGGCACTGAAGCTTTCTTT
D: TRBD2; J: TRBJ2-3; size: .; V: TRBV9; CDR3: CASSVDSGRDTQYF; DNA: TGTGCCAGCAGCGTAGATAGCGGGAGAGATACGCAGTATTTT
D: .; J: TRBJ2-2; size: .; V: TRBV25-1; CDR3: CASVGSQNTGELFF; DNA: TGTGCCAGCGTTGGGAGCCAGAACACCGGGGAGCTGTTTTTT
D: TRBD2; J: TRBJ2-7; size: .; V: TRBV7-2; CDR3: CASSSGLAQSYEQYF; DNA: TGTGCCAGCAGCTCGGGACTAGCGCAATCCTACGAGCAGTACTTC
D: .; J: TRBJ1-1; size: .; V: TRBV5-1; CDR3: CASLGGTEAFF; DNA: TGCGCCAGTTTGGGAGGCACTGAAGCTTTCTTT
D: .; J: TRBJ2-2; size: .; V: TRBV18; CDR3: CASSLQSTGELFF; DNA: TGTGCCAGCTCGCTACAAAGCACCGGGGAGCTGTTTTTT
D: .; J: TRBJ2-5; size: .; V: TRBV19; CDR3: CASSIDWSPRRETQYF; DNA: TGTGCCAGTAGTATAGATTGGAGCCCTCGACGAGAGACCCAGTACTTC
D: .; J: TRBJ1-1; size: .; V: TRBV11-2; CDR3: CASSLYYQTEAFF; DNA: TGTGCCAGCAGCTTATATTACCAGACTGAAGCTTTCTTT
D: .; J: TRBJ1-2; size: once; V: TRBV4-3; CDR3: CASSPGPLKYYGYTF; DNA: TGCGCCAGCAGCCCCGGCCCTCTTAAGTACTATGGCTACACCTTC
D: .; J: TRBJ2-7; size: few; V: TRBV27; CDR3: CPGLEQGIPFTYEQYF; DNA: TGTCCCGGCCTGGAGCAGGGGATCCCTTTCACCTACGAGCAGTACTTC
D: .; J: TRBJ2-1; size: .; V: TRBV29-1; CDR3: CSVELVNYNEQFF; DNA: TGCAGCGTTGAATTGGTAAACTACAATGAGCAGTTCTTC
D: TRBD2; J: TRBJ2-2; size: .; V: TRBV2; CDR3: CASRGGVPNTGELFF; DNA: TGTGCCAGCCGGGGGGGCGTCCCGAACACCGGGGAGCTGTTTTTT
D: TRBD1; J: TRBJ1-1; size: few; V: TRBV4-1; CDR3: CASSPGQGVTEAFF; DNA: TGCGCCAGCAGCCCTGGACAGGGCGTCACTGAAGCTTTCTTT
D: .; J: TRBJ2-7; size: .; V: TRBV16; CDR3: CASSQSGAYEQYF; DNA: TGTGCCAGCAGCCAATCGGGAGCCTACGAGCAGTACTTC
D: TRBD1; J: TRBJ1-2; size: .; V: TRBV19; CDR3: CASSPGTGGYGYTF; DNA: TGTGCCAGTAGCCCTGGGACAGGCGGCTATGGCTACACCTTC
D: .; J: TRBJ1-1; size: few; V: TRBV6-6; CDR3: CASNLPQGMNTEAFF; DNA: TGTGCCAGCAATCTTCCGCAGGGGATGAACACTGAAGCTTTCTTT
D: .; J: TRBJ2-5; size: .; V: TRBV25-1; CDR3: CASSNLWGGETQYF; DNA: TGTGCCAGCAGTAATCTCTGGGGTGGGGAGACCCAGTACTTC